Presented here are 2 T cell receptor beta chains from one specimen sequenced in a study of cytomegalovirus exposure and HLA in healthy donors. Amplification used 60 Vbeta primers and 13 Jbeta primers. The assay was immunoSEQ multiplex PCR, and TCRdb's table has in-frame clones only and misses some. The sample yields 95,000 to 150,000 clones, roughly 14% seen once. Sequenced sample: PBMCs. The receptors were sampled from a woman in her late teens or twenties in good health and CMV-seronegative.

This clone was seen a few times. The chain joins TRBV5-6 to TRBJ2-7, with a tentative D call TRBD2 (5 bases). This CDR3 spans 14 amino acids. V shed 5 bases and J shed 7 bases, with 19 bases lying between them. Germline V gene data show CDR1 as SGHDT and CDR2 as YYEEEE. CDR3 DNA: TGTGCCAGCAGATATCAATATCGGGAACGGGAGCAGTACTTC. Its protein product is CASRYQYREREQYF.

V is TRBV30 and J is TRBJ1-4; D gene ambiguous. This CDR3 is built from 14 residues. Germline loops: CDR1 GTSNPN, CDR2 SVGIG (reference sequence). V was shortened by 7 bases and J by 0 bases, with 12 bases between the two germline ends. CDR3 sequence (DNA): TGTGCCTACCTGACACCAACAACTAATGAAAAACTGTTTTTT. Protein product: CAYLTPTTNEKLFF.